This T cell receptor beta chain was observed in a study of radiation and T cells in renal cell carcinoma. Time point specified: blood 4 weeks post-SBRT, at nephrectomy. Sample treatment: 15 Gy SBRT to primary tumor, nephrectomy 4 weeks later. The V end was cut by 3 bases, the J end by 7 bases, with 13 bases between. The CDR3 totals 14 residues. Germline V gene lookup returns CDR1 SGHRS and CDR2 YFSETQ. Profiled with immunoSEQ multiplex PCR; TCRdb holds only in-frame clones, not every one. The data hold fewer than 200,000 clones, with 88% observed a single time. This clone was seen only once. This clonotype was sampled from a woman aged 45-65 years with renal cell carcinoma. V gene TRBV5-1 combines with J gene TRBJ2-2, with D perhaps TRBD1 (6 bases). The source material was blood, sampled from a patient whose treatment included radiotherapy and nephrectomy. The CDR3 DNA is TGCGCCAGCAGCTCACAGGGAAATAACGGGGAGCTGTTTTTT. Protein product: CASSSQGNNGELFF.